This is a list of T cell receptor beta chains from one sample in a study of Graves' ophthalmopathy and Graves' hyperthyroidism. TCRdb reprocessed the multiplex PCR reads via MiXCR and lists one record per CDR3 protein. The data contain about 740,000 distinct CDR3 sequences, about 44% of them seen just once; the ten biggest clones take up 44%. The sequenced sample was peripheral blood. These receptors were obtained from an adult man with Graves' ophthalmopathy. Both conserved end residues are part of each CDR3. Each record gives: CDR3 protein, CDR3 length, clone size, D gene, V gene, J gene. The D gene is left open where the match is weak. Rows give clone size only sometimes, using once, few, many, or a class for an expanded clone.

cdr3_aa: CASSLVTGKSYEQYF; cdr3_length: 15; clone_size: NA; d_call: NA; v_call: TRBV7-9; j_call: TRBJ2-7
cdr3_aa: CSARDPMDSRTYEQYF; cdr3_length: 16; clone_size: few; d_call: NA; v_call: TRBV20-1; j_call: TRBJ2-7
cdr3_aa: CSATDREYNGYTF; cdr3_length: 13; clone_size: many; d_call: TRBD1; v_call: TRBV20-1; j_call: TRBJ1-2
cdr3_aa: CSVPAAVNYGYTF; cdr3_length: 13; clone_size: many; d_call: NA; v_call: TRBV29-1; j_call: TRBJ1-2
cdr3_aa: CSARVPGASNQPQHF; cdr3_length: 15; clone_size: NA; d_call: NA; v_call: TRBV20-1; j_call: TRBJ1-5
cdr3_aa: CAISTHSRLNTEAFF; cdr3_length: 15; clone_size: NA; d_call: NA; v_call: TRBV10-3; j_call: TRBJ1-1
cdr3_aa: CASSPGTGKTYEQYF; cdr3_length: 15; clone_size: few; d_call: TRBD1; v_call: TRBV9; j_call: TRBJ2-7
cdr3_aa: CASSRDWSGEQYF; cdr3_length: 13; clone_size: NA; d_call: NA; v_call: TRBV25-1; j_call: TRBJ2-7
cdr3_aa: CASSFLSGAEAFF; cdr3_length: 13; clone_size: few; d_call: NA; v_call: TRBV28; j_call: TRBJ1-1
cdr3_aa: CAINPGQTNTGELFF; cdr3_length: 15; clone_size: many; d_call: TRBD1; v_call: TRBV10-3; j_call: TRBJ2-2
cdr3_aa: CATSGNSVRVTGELLF; cdr3_length: 16; clone_size: once; d_call: NA; v_call: TRBV15; j_call: TRBJ2-2
cdr3_aa: CASSQFHQETQYF; cdr3_length: 13; clone_size: NA; d_call: NA; v_call: TRBV10-1; j_call: TRBJ2-5
cdr3_aa: CASSMRRQGYGYTF; cdr3_length: 14; clone_size: NA; d_call: TRBD1; v_call: TRBV19; j_call: TRBJ1-2
cdr3_aa: CASRATGGYSMNTEAFF; cdr3_length: 17; clone_size: many; d_call: TRBD1; v_call: TRBV2; j_call: TRBJ1-1
cdr3_aa: CASTGRHF; cdr3_length: 8; clone_size: NA; d_call: NA; v_call: TRBV7-9; j_call: TRBJ1-5
cdr3_aa: CASSLRSGYGYTF; cdr3_length: 13; clone_size: many; d_call: NA; v_call: TRBV12-3/TRBV12-4; j_call: TRBJ1-2
cdr3_aa: CASSLGRRDLNTEAFF; cdr3_length: 16; clone_size: NA; d_call: NA; v_call: TRBV11-2; j_call: TRBJ1-1
cdr3_aa: CAIRPVGGTNTGELFF; cdr3_length: 16; clone_size: many; d_call: NA; v_call: TRBV10-3; j_call: TRBJ2-2
cdr3_aa: CASSATGGIGQPQHF; cdr3_length: 15; clone_size: NA; d_call: TRBD1; v_call: TRBV6-2/TRBV6-3; j_call: TRBJ1-5
cdr3_aa: CASSIQPATFNYGYTF; cdr3_length: 16; clone_size: NA; d_call: NA; v_call: TRBV19; j_call: TRBJ1-2
cdr3_aa: CASSPRQDQPQHF; cdr3_length: 13; clone_size: many; d_call: NA; v_call: TRBV12-3/TRBV12-4; j_call: TRBJ1-5
cdr3_aa: CSVRAPDMNTEAFF; cdr3_length: 14; clone_size: many; d_call: NA; v_call: TRBV29-1; j_call: TRBJ1-1
cdr3_aa: CASSLDQGDTIYF; cdr3_length: 13; clone_size: NA; d_call: NA; v_call: TRBV7-9; j_call: TRBJ1-3
cdr3_aa: CASSGAGEGAGELFF; cdr3_length: 15; clone_size: many; d_call: TRBD2; v_call: TRBV25-1; j_call: TRBJ2-2
cdr3_aa: CASSPWAGKTNQPQHF; cdr3_length: 16; clone_size: few; d_call: NA; v_call: TRBV7-9; j_call: TRBJ1-5
cdr3_aa: CASRNGADTGELFF; cdr3_length: 14; clone_size: once; d_call: NA; v_call: TRBV10-2; j_call: TRBJ2-2
cdr3_aa: CSARDQGLEQYF; cdr3_length: 12; clone_size: few; d_call: NA; v_call: TRBV20-1; j_call: TRBJ2-7
cdr3_aa: CASSRGGSNTEAFF; cdr3_length: 14; clone_size: many; d_call: NA; v_call: TRBV7-3; j_call: TRBJ1-1
cdr3_aa: CSVDRVDTGELFF; cdr3_length: 13; clone_size: few; d_call: NA; v_call: TRBV29-1; j_call: TRBJ2-2
cdr3_aa: CSARAGATSYEQYF; cdr3_length: 14; clone_size: few; d_call: NA; v_call: TRBV20-1; j_call: TRBJ2-7
cdr3_aa: CASSYSYQGSGEQYF; cdr3_length: 15; clone_size: NA; d_call: NA; v_call: TRBV7-9; j_call: TRBJ2-7
cdr3_aa: CSASEGLSYEQYF; cdr3_length: 13; clone_size: many; d_call: TRBD2; v_call: TRBV20-1; j_call: TRBJ2-7
cdr3_aa: CASSLQGGEAFF; cdr3_length: 12; clone_size: NA; d_call: NA; v_call: TRBV13; j_call: TRBJ1-1
cdr3_aa: CASSQGPGGGQPQHF; cdr3_length: 15; clone_size: NA; d_call: NA; v_call: TRBV4-1; j_call: TRBJ1-5
cdr3_aa: CATSRDVSGIQPQHF; cdr3_length: 15; clone_size: many; d_call: NA; v_call: TRBV15; j_call: TRBJ1-5
cdr3_aa: CASSQEGGQGAGNTIYF; cdr3_length: 17; clone_size: NA; d_call: TRBD1; v_call: TRBV4-3; j_call: TRBJ1-3
cdr3_aa: CASSLRPGTSEQYF; cdr3_length: 14; clone_size: few; d_call: NA; v_call: TRBV25-1; j_call: TRBJ2-7